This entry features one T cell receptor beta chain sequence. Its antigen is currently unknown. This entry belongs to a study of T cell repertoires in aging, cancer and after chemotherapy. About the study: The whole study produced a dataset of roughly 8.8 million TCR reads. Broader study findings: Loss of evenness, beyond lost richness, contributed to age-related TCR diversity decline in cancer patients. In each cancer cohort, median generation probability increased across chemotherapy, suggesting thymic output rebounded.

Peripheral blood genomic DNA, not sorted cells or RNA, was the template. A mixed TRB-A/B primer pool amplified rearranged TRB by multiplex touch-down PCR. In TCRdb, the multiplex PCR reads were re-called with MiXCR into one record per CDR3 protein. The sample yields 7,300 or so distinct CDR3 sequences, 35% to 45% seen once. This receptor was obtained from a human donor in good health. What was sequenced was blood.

The CDR3 sequence is CASSYLGLTQETQYF. The DNA of the CDR3 is TGTGCCAGCAGTTACCTGGGACTAACCCAAGAGACCCAGTACTTC. This chain connects TRBV6-5 to TRBJ2-5; 7 positions match TRBD2. The CDR3 totals 15 residues. The V and J ends lost 2 bases and 1 base, in that order; junction bases with no gene match: 4. The V gene's germline CDR1 is MNHEY and CDR2 SVGAGI.